This T cell receptor (beta chain) stems from a study of shared clonotypes between healthy human individuals (dated by TCRdb to 2018 to 2021). Some background on the complete study: The cohort comprised two women and a few men aged 18 to 49 years. Blood TCR repertoires of about 5 healthy adults were deeply sequenced to estimate repertoire size and the extent of clonotype sharing between individuals. Between about 0.8 and 9.5 billion PBMCs per donor were obtained by leukapheresis. To increase sequencing depth and limit assay-specific biases, different laboratories used diverse techniques to prepare libraries and sequence TCR repertoires. The study at large found these results: Pairwise subsampling indicated that sequencing depth was expected to affect the degree of clonotype sharing among donors. Sampling was restricted to blood, and TCR repertoires in tissues likely differ from the TCR repertoires found in blood. The genetic and exposure-history diversity represented was limited by the small number of donors.

Donors were healthy HIV-negative adults with no recently reported acute infections or vaccinations. Every donor was a Caucasian adult living in Nashville, Tennessee, USA. For unsorted samples, tens of millions of PBMCs were counted, and genomic DNA was extracted using the QIAamp DNA Blood Mini kit. Blood was collected by leukapheresis, and PBMCs were isolated by Ficoll-Histopaque density gradient centrifugation and then cryopreserved in liquid nitrogen vapor phase. About this clone: Its cognate antigen has yet to be identified. Base quality data are lacking; no much larger clone is found one base away.

The germline V gene encodes CDR1 SGDLS and CDR2 YYNGEE. From the cysteine up to the phenylalanine, the CDR3 has a length of 16 residues. Just CDR3 DNA is preserved here, 48 bases in frame from base 1. For this chain, trimming is 0 bases at the V end and 4 bases at the J end, and the number of junction bases without a gene match is 7. TCR CDR3 regions were amplified from genomic DNA by multiplex PCR using the deep immunoSEQ assay. Extracted genomic DNA from each cell subset was spread evenly across all wells of several immunoSEQ 96-well plates, with each plate serving as a replicate. Each replicate PCR for unsorted PBMC received about 310 ng genomic DNA, equal to tens of thousands of T cell genomes. Unsorted PBMC genomic DNA was sequenced across ten immunoSEQ deep assay plates. Purified libraries were quantified with a Qubit 3.0 fluorometer, sized on a Bioanalyzer 2100, and re-quantified with the KAPA Library Quantification kit. A separate single-read 150-cycle Illumina NextSeq 550 flow cell was used to sequence each immunoSEQ 96-well plate. The authors' pipeline ran thus. The immunoSEQ output contained only junctional sequences without quality scores, so filtering could not match that applied to full-length reads. Sequences were annotated with PyIR, a Python wrapper for IgBLAST v1.9, using IMGT germline references to assign V/J genes and CDR3. Reads with weak V/J assignments (E-value above 1e-6), missing CDR3, stop codons, out-of-frame junctions, or ambiguous translated residues were removed. V3J clonotypes were defined as sequences sharing the same inferred V gene, J gene, and CDR3 amino acid sequence. The percentage overlap between two repertoires was calculated by dividing the number of shared unique clonotypes by the size of the smaller repertoire. Richness of each repertoire was evaluated using RTK rarefaction, the Chao1 estimator, and Recon v2.1 estimates of unobserved clonotypes. Imported from immuneACCESS, the table was reduced by TCRdb to in-frame sequences with V and J called. These copies leave out some clones; in studies compared against another copy, an unresolved V gene accounts for under half, and the cause of the remainder is not known. Clone size and the V and J calls come from that table; the DNA yielded D and trimming. This sample holds about 560,000 clones; roughly 79% were observed only once. Around 12% of the sample rests with the top ten.

This TCR was sampled from a woman between 40 and 55 years old in good health. Some clones in this sample may be carry-over from other donors' samples. Rearrangement joined TRBV9 to TRBJ1-3, with TRBD1 identical over 7 junction bases. Sequencing was performed on PBMCs. The base sequence is TGTGCCAGCAGCGTAGGGGAGGGGGCCTCCGGAAACACCATATATTTT. Translated, it gives CASSVGEGASGNTIYF.